The 13 T cell receptor beta chains listed next were all sequenced from one sample in a study of T cell responses to AZD1222 COVID-19 vaccine. Using immunoSEQ multiplex PCR, the repertoire was profiled, and TCRdb retains in-frame clones only, with some absent. The sample has about 81,000 clones; 85% to 95% are singletons. The sequences come from peripheral blood, collected 28 days after the second AZD1222 dose. These receptors were collected from an adult who received the AZD1222 COVID-19 vaccine.

This chain uses TRBV13 with TRBJ1-1, with D possibly TRBD1 on 5 matching bases. This CDR3 is built from 14 residues. With 5 bases removed from V and 1 base from J, the gap between germline ends came to 11 bases. CDR1 and CDR2 from the germline V gene are PRHDT and FYEKMQ (reference sequence). DNA of the CDR3: TGTGCCAGCAGCCCGTCGGGGCCGAACACTGAAGCTTTCTTT. It translates to CASSPSGPNTEAFF.

The rearrangement links TRBV19 to TRBJ2-1; 11 bases are a match to TRBD2. The germline gives CDR1 LNHDA, CDR2 SQIVND (reference sequence). The CDR3 loop spans 13 amino acids. This CDR3 is CSSGTSGRGEQFF. CDR3 sequence (DNA): TGTTCGTCCGGGACTAGCGGTCGCGGTGAGCAGTTCTTC.

This clone was found a few times. The chain couples TRBV30 to TRBJ2-2, with TRBD2 identical over 7 bases. CDR3 length: 16 residues. Germline assignment: CDR1 GTSNPN and CDR2 SVGIG (reference sequence). Trimming took 0 bases from V and 1 from J; bases not matched to a gene: 5. For the CDR3, the DNA is TGTGCCTGGAGTGTACGGGGGGACCTGAACACCGGGGAGCTGTTTTTT. It codes for CAWSVRGDLNTGELFF.

CDR3 residues: CASSSYRADQPQHF. Here the CDR3 DNA reads TGTGCCAGCAGCTCCTACAGGGCGGATCAGCCCCAGCATTTT. This chain links TRBV7-2 with TRBJ1-5; D possibly corresponds to TRBD1 (6 bases). The V gene's germline CDR1 is SGHTA and CDR2 FQGNSA. The V end lost 4 bases, the J end lost 5 bases, and 12 bases lay between the germline ends. The length of the CDR3 is 14 residues.

The CDR3 region has the DNA TGTGCCAGTATAGGGCTTACAGGGGGCACCGGGGAGCTGTTTTTT. Translated: CASIGLTGGTGELFF. V and J are TRBV19 and TRBJ2-2, with 8 nucleotides matching TRBD1. V shed 7 bases, J shed 4 bases, and the junction held 8 bases outside the gene matches. Germline CDR1 reads LNHDA; CDR2 reads SQIVND (reference sequence). This CDR3 has 15 amino acids.

The V call is TRBV7-3, the J call TRBJ1-1; D may be TRBD1 (5 bases). In germline, CDR1 is SGHTA, CDR2 FQGTGA. V was trimmed by 4 bases and J by 3 bases, leaving 9 bases between them. This CDR3 contains 13 residues. CDR3 loop: CASSSSGYTEAFF. For the CDR3, the DNA is TGTGCCAGCAGCTCTTCAGGGTACACTGAAGCTTTCTTT.

V usage is TRBV7-8 and J usage is TRBJ2-2; unclear D gene. This CDR3 has 16 residues. V lost 2 bases, J lost 5 bases, and 15 bases lay in between. Germline V gene data show CDR1 as SGHVS and CDR2 as FQNEAQ. The DNA of the CDR3 is TGTGCCAGCAGCTTATTGTCTAGAACCCTGACCGGGGAGCTGTTTTTT. The encoded protein is CASSLLSRTLTGELFF.

The chain couples TRBV30 to TRBJ1-5; D gene uncertain. The V gene's germline CDR1 is GTSNPN and CDR2 SVGIG (reference sequence). V was pared by 0 bases and J by 4 bases, with 7 bases between. This CDR3 has 13 residues. The CDR3 sequence is CAWSVQSNQPQHF. CDR3 nucleotide sequence: TGTGCCTGGAGTGTACAGTCGAATCAGCCCCAGCATTTT.

The chain employs TRBV6-2 or TRBV6-3 and TRBJ1-1; D is possibly TRBD1 (5 bases). Germline CDR1 and CDR2: MNHEY and SVGEGT. CDR3 size: 16 residues. Trimming took 2 bases from V and 2 from J, leaving 15 bases between them. CDR3 in DNA: TGTGCCAGCAGTTACAGGGGTTTTATCGGAAACACTGAAGCTTTCTTT. Translated: CASSYRGFIGNTEAFF.

In DNA, the CDR3 is TGCGCCAGCAGCTTCTCGGGACTAGCGGGCCCCTACAATGAGCAGTTCTTC. Amino acid sequence: CASSFSGLAGPYNEQFF. The chain employs TRBV5-1 and TRBJ2-1; 12 nucleotides match TRBD2. V trimming: 2 bases; J trimming: 2 bases; junction bases outside the gene matches: 5. Germline loops: CDR1 SGHRS, CDR2 YFSETQ. The CDR3 has 17 residues. Combining the CDR3 with reference TRBV5-1 and TRBJ2-1 gives the whole variable domain KAGVTQTPRYLIKTRGQQVTLSCSPISGHRSVSWYQQTPGQGLQFLFEYFSETQRNKGNFPGRFSGRQFSNSRSEMNVSTLELGDSALYLCASSFSGLAGPYNEQFFGPGTRLTVL.

Details on this clone: This specimen includes other DNA sequences encoding the same CDR3. This chain connects TRBV5-1 to TRBJ2-1; D is possibly TRBD1 or TRBD2 (5 bases each). The CDR3 length is 16 residues. Looked up from germline, CDR1 is SGHRS and CDR2 is YFSETQ. V was pared by 4 bases and J by 0 bases, with 14 bases between. The CDR3 reads CASSPSRGSSYNEQFF. Here the CDR3 DNA reads TGCGCCAGCAGCCCCAGCCGGGGCAGCTCCTACAATGAGCAGTTCTTC.

The chain joins TRBV27 to TRBJ2-5, with 10 bases fitting TRBD1. Germline CDR1 reads MNHEY; CDR2 reads SMNVEV (reference sequence). This CDR3 is built from 15 residues. After removal of 4 bases from V and 5 bases from J, the junction contained 7 bases not matched to a gene. Here the CDR3 DNA reads TGTGCCAGCAGTTGGACGAGACAGGGGGCCGAGACCCAGTACTTC. Amino acid sequence: CASSWTRQGAETQYF.

The chain uses TRBV6-5 and TRBJ1-2, with D unresolved. CDR1 is MNHEY, CDR2 SVGAGI, per germline. This CDR3 region has 12 residues. The V end lost 7 bases, the J end lost 8 bases, and 14 bases lay between the germline ends. The CDR3 spells CASTHGRQGYTF. CDR3 nucleotide sequence: TGTGCCAGCACCCACGGGCGGCAAGGCTACACCTTC.